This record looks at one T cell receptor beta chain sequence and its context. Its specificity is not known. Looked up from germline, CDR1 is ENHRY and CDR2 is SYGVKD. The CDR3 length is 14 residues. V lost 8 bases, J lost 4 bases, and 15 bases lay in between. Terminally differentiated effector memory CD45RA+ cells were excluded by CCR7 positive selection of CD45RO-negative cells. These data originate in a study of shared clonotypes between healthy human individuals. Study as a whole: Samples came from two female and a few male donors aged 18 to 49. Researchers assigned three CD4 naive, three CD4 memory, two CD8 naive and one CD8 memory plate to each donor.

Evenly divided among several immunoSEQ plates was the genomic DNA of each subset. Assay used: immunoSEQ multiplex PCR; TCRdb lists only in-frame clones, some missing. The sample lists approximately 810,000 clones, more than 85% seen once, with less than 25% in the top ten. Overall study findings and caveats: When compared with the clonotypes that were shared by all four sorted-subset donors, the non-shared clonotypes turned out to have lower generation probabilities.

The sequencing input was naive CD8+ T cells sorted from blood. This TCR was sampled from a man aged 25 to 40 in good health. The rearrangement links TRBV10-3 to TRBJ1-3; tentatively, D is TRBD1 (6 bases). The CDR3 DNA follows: TGTGCCATCTGGTTAGGGGGATCGGGAAACACCATATATTTT. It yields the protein CAIWLGGSGNTIYF.